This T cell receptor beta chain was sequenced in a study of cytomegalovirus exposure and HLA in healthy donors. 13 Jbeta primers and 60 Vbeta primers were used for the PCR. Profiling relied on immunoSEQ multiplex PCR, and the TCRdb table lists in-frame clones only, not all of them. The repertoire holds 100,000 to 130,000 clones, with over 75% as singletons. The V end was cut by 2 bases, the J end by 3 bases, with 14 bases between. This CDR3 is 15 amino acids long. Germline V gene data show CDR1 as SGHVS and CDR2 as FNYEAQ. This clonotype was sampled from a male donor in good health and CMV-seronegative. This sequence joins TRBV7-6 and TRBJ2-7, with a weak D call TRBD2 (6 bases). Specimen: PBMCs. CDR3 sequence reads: CASSLNSAGIYEQYF. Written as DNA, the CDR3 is TGTGCCAGCAGCTTAAACTCGGCGGGGATCTACGAGCAGTACTTC.